This T cell receptor (beta chain) stems from a study of T cell repertoires in cytomegalovirus infection. General study findings and limits: CMV-specific TCR beta clonotypes restricted by HLA-C dominated the ex vivo response. There were carriers of CMV plus the relevant HLA, and cumulative public TCR beta family frequency identified them.

Each CDR3 protein gets one entry after TCRdb re-called the reads with MiXCR. Among approximately 730,000 distinct CDR3 sequences listed, roughly 28% were seen once. V dropped 6 bases and J dropped 0; count of bases not matched to a gene: 7. Germline CDR1 MNHNY, CDR2 SVGAGI (reference sequence). The CDR3 runs 15 residues. This clonotype has only a few counts. Its antigen is unidentified. The sequenced sample was cultured CD8+ T cells from PBMCs, obtained from culture after CMV antigen stimulation. This clonotype originated in a human donor in good health (CMV status not recorded). Some clones in this sample may be carry-over from other donors' samples. The V and J genes are TRBV6-6 and TRBJ2-7; 8 nucleotides match TRBD1. For the CDR3, the DNA is TGTGCCAGCAGCCAAGGACAGGGCATCTCCTACGAGCAGTACGTC. Translation gives CASSQGQGISYEQYV.